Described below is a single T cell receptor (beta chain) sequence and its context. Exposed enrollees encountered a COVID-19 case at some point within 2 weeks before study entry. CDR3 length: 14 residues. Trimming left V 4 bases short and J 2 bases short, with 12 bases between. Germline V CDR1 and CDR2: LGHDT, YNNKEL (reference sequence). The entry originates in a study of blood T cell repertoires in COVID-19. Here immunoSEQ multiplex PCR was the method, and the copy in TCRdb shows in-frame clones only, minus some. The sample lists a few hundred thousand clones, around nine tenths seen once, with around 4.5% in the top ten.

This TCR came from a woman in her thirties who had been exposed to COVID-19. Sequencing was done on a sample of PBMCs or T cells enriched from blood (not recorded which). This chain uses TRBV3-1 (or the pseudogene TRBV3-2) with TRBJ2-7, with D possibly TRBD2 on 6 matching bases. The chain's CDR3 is CASSRGGAAYEQYF. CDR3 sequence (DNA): TGTGCCAGCAGCCGGGGCGGGGCTGCCTACGAGCAGTACTTC.